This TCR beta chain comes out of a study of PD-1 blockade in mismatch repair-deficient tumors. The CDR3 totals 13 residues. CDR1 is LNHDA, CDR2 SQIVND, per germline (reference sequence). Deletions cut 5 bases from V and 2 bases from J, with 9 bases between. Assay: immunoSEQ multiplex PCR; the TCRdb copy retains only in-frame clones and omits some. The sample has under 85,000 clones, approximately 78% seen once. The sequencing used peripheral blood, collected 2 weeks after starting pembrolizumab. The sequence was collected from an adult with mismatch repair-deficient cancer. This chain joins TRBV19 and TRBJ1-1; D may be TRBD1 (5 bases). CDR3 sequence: CASSATANTEAFF. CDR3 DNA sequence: TGTGCCAGTAGTGCGACAGCAAACACTGAAGCTTTCTTT.